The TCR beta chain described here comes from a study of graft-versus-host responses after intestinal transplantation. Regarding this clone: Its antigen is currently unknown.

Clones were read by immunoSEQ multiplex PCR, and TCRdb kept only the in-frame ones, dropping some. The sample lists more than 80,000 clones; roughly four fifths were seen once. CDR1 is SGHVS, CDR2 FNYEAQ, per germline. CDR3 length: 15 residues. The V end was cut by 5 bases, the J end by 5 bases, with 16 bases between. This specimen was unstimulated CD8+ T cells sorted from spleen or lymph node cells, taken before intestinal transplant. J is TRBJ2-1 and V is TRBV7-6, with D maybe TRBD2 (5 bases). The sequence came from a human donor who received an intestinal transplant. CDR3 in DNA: TGTGCCAGCAGCGAATTTCCAGCGGTACACAATGAGCAGTTCTTC. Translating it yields CASSEFPAVHNEQFF. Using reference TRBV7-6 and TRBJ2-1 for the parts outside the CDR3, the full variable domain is GAGVSQSPRYKVTKRGQDVALRCDPISGHVSLYWYRQALGQGPEFLTYFNYEAQQDKSGLPNDRFSAERPEGSISTLTIQRTEQRDSAMYRCASSEFPAVHNEQFFGPGTRLTVL.